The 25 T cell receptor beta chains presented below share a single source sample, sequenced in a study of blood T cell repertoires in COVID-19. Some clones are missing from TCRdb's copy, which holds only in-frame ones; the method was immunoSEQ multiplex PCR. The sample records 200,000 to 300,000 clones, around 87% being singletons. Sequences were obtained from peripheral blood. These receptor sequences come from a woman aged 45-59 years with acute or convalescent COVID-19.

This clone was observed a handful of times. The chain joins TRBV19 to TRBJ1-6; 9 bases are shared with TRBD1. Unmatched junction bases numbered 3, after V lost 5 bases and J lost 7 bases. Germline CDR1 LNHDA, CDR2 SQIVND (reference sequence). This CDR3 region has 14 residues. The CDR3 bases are TGTGCCAGTAGTGGGGGACAGGGAAATTCACCCCTCCACTTT. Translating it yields CASSGGQGNSPLHF.

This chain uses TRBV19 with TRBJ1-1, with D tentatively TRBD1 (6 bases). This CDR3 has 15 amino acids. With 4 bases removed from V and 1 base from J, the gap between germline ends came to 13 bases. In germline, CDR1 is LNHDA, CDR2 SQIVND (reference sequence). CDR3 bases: TGTGCCAGTAGTACTAGGACAGAACCGAACACTGAAGCTTTCTTT. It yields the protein CASSTRTEPNTEAFF. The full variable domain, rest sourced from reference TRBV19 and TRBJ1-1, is DGGITQSPKYLFRKEGQNVTLSCEQNLNHDAMYWYRQDPGQGLRLIYYSQIVNDFQKGDIAEGYSVSREKKESFPLTVTSAQKNPTAFYLCASSTRTEPNTEAFFGQGTRLTVV.

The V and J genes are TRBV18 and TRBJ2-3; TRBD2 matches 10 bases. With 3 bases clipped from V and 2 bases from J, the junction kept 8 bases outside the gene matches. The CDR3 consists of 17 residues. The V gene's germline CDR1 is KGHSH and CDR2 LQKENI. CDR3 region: CASSPLRAGGFTDTQYF. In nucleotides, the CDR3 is TGTGCCAGCTCACCGCTCAGAGCGGGAGGGTTCACAGATACGCAGTATTTT.

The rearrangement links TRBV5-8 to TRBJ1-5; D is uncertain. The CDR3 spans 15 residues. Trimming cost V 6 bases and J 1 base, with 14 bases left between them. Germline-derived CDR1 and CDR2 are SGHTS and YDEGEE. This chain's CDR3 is CASNRPGWSNQPQHF. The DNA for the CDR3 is TGTGCCAGCAACCGTCCGGGGTGGAGCAATCAGCCCCAGCATTTT. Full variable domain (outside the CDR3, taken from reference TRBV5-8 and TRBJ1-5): EAGVTQSPTHLIKTRGQQATLRCSPISGHTSVYWYQQALGLGLQFLLWYDEGEERNRGNFPPRFSGRQFPNYSSELNVNALELEDSALYLCASNRPGWSNQPQHFGDGTRLSIL.

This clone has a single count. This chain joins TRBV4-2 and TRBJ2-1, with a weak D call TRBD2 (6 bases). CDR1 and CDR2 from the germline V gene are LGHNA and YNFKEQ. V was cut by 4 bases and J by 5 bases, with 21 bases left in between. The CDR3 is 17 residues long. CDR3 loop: CASSPVGGGRGDNEQFF. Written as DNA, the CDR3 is TGTGCCAGCAGCCCAGTGGGAGGTGGGAGAGGGGACAATGAGCAGTTCTTC.

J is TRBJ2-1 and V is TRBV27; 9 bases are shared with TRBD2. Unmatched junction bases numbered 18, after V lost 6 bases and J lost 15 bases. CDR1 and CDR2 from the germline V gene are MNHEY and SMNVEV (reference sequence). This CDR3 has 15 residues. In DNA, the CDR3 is TGTGCCAGCAGCCGCTGGACTAGCGACCCAAAACTGGCGTTCTTC. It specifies CASSRWTSDPKLAFF.

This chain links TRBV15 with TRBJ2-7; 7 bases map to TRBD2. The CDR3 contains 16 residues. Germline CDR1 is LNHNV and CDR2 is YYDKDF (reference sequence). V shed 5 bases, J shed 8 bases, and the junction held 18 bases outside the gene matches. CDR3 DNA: TGTGCCACCAGCGGGGTGTTCAGCGGGGTGGGTGCAAAGCAGTACTTC. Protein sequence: CATSGVFSGVGAKQYF.

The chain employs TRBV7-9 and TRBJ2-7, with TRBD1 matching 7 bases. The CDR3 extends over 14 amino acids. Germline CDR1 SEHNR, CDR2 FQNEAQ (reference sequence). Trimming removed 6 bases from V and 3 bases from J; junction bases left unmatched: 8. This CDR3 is CASRPQGFNYEQYF. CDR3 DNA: TGTGCCAGCAGGCCACAGGGGTTTAACTACGAGCAGTACTTC.

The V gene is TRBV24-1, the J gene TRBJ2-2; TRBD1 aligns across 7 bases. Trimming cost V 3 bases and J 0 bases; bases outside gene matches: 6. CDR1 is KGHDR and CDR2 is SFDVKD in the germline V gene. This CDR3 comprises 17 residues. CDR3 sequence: CATSDPTDRANTGELFF. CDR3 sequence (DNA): TGTGCCACCAGTGATCCCACTGACAGGGCGAACACCGGGGAGCTGTTTTTT.

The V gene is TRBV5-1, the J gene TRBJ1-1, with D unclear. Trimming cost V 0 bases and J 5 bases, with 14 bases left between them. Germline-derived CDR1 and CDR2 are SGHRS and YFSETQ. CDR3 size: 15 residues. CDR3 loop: CASSLAIGGGTEAFF. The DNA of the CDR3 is TGCGCCAGCAGCTTGGCCATAGGAGGAGGGACTGAAGCTTTCTTT.

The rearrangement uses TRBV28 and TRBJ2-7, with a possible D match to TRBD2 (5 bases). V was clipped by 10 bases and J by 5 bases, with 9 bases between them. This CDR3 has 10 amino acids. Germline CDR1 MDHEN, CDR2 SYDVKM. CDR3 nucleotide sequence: TGTGCCACGGGATTTCACGAGCAGTACTTC. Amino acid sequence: CATGFHEQYF. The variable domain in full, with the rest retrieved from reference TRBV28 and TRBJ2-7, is DVKVTQSSRYLVKRTGEKVFLECVQDMDHENMFWYRQDPGLGLRLIYFSYDVKMKEKGDIPEGYSVSREKKERFSLILESASTNQTSMYLCATGFHEQYFGPGTRLTVT.

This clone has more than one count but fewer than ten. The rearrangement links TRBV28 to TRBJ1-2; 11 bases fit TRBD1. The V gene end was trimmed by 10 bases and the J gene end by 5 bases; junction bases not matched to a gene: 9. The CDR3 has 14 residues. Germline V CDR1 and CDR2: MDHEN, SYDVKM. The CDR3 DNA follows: TGTGCCACTCATCCCGGGACAGGGGGGTATGGCTACACCTTC. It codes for CATHPGTGGYGYTF.

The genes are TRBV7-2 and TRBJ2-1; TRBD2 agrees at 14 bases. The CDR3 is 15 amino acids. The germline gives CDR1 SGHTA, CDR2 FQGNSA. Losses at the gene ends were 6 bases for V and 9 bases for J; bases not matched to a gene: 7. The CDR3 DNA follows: TGTGCCAGCAGGAAGGGACTAGCGGGAGTGGGTGAGCAGTTCTTC. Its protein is CASRKGLAGVGEQFF.

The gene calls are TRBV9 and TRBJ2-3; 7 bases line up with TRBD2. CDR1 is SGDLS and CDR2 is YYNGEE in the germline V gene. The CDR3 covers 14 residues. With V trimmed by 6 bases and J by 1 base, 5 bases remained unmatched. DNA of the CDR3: TGTGCCAGCAATATAGGGAGGGGCACAGATACGCAGTATTTT. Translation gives CASNIGRGTDTQYF.

CDR3 coding DNA: TGTGCCAGCAGCGAGACATCAATGAACACCGGGGAGCTGTTTTTT. Amino acids: CASSETSMNTGELFF. The V gene is TRBV9, the J gene TRBJ2-2; D not certain. Between the trimmed V and J ends, which lost 3 bases and 1 base, there was a span of 10 bases. The CDR3 totals 15 residues. Germline values: CDR1 SGDLS, CDR2 YYNGEE.

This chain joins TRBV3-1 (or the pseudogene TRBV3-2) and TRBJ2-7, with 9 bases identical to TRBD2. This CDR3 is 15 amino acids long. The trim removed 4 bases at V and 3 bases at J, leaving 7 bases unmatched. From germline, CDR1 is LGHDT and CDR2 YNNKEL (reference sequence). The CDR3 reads CASSLRLAANYEQYF. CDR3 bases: TGTGCCAGCAGCCTCCGACTAGCGGCAAACTACGAGCAGTACTTC.

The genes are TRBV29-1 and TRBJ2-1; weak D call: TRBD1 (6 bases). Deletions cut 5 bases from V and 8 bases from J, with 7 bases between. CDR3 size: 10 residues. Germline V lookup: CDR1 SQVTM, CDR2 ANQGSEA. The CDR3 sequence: CSVPGDEQFF. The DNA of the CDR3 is TGCAGCGTTCCAGGGGATGAGCAGTTCTTC.

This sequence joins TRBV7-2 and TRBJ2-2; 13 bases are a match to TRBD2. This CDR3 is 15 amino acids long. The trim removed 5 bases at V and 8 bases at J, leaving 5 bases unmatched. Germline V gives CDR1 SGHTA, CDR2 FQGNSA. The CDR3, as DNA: TGTGCCAGCAGCAGCGGGACTAGCGGGATTGGGGAGCTGTTTTTT. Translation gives CASSSGTSGIGELFF.

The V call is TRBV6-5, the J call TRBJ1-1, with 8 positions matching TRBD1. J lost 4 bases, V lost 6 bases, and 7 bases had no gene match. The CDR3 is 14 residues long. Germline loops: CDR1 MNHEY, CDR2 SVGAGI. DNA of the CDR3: TGTGCCAGCAGCATGACAGGGGTTGCCACTGAAGCTTTCTTT. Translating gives CASSMTGVATEAFF.

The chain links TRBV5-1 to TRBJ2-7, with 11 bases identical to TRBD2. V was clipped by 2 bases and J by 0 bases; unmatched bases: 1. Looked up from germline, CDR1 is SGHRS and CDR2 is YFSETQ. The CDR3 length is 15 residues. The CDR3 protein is CASSLTSGSSYEQYF. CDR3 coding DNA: TGCGCCAGCAGCTTAACTAGCGGGAGCTCCTACGAGCAGTACTTC.

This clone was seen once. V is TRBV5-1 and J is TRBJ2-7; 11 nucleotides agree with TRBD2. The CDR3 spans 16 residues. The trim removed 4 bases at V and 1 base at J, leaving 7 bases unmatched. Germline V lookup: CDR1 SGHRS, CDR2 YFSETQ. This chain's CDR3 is CASSPTSGSSSYEQYF. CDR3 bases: TGCGCCAGCAGCCCTACTAGCGGGAGTTCATCCTACGAGCAGTACTTC.

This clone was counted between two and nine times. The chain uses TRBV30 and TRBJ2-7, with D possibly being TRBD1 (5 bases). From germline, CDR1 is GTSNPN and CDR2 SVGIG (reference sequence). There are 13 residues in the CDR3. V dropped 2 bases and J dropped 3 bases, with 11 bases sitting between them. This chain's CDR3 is CAWSYRTIYEQYF. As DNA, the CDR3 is TGTGCCTGGAGTTATAGGACAATCTACGAGCAGTACTTC. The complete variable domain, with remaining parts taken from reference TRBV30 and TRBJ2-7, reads SQTIHQWPATLVQPVGSPLSLECTVEGTSNPNLYWYRQAAGRGLQLLFYSVGIGQISSEVPQNLSASRPQDRQFILSSKKLLLSDSGFYLCAWSYRTIYEQYFGPGTRLTVT.

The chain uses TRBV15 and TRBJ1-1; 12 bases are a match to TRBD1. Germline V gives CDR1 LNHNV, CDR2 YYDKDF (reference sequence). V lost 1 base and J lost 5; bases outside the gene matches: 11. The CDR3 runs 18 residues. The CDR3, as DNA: TGTGCCACCAGCAGAGGGGGACAGGGGGCCTCGTTGGGGACTGAAGCTTTCTTT. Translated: CATSRGGQGASLGTEAFF.

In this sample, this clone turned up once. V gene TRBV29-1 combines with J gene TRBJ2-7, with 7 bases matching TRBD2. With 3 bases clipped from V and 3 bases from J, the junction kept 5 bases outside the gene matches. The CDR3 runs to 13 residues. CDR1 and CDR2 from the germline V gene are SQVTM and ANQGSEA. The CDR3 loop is CSVEPGEGYEQYF. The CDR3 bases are TGCAGCGTTGAGCCGGGGGAGGGCTACGAGCAGTACTTC.

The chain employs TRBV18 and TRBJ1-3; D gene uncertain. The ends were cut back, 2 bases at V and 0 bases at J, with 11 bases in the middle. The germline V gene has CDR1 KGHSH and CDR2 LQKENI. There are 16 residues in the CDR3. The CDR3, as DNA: TGTGCCAGCTCACCAAGTAGAGAGTCCTCTGGAAACACCATATATTTT. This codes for CASSPSRESSGNTIYF.